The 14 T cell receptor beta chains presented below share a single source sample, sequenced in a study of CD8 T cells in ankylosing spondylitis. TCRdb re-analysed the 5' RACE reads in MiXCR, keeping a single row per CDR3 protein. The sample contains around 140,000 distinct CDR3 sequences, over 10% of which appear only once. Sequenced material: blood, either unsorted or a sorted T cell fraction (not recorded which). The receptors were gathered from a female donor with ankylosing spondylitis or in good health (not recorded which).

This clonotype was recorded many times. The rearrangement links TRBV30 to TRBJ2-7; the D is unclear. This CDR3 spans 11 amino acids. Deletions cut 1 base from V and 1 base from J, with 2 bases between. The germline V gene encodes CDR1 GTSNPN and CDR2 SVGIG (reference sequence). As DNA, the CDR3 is TGTGCCTGGAGTGGGTCCTACGAGCAGTACTTC. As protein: CAWSGSYEQYF.

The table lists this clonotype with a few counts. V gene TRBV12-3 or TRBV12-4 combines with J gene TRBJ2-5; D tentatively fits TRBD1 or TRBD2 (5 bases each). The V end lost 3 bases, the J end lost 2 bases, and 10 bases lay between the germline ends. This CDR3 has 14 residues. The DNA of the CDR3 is TGTGCCAGCAGTTTTCCGGGGACGCAAGAGACCCAGTACTTC. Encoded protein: CASSFPGTQETQYF.

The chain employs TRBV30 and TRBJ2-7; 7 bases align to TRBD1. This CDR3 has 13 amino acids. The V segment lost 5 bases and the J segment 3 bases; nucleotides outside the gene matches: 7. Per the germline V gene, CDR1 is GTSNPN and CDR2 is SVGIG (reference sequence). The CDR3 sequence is CAWEARTGYEQYF. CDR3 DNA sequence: TGTGCCTGGGAGGCTAGGACAGGCTACGAGCAGTACTTC. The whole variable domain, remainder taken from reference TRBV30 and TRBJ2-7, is SQTIHQWPATLVQPVGSPLSLECTVEGTSNPNLYWYRQAAGRGLQLLFYSVGIGQISSEVPQNLSASRPQDRQFILSSKKLLLSDSGFYLCAWEARTGYEQYFGPGTRLTVT.

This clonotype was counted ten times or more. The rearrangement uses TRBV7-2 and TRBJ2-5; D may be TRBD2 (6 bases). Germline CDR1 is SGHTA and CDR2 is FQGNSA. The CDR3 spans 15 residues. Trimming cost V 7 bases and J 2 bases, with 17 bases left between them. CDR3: CASNTGTPQQETQYF. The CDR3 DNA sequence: TGTGCCAGCAATACCGGGACTCCGCAACAAGAGACCCAGTACTTC.

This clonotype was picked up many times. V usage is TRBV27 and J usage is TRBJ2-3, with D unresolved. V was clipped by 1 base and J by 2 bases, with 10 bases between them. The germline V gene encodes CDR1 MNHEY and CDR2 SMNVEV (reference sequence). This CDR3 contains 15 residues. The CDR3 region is CASSLYQGSTDTQYF. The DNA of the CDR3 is TGTGCCAGCAGTTTATATCAAGGTTCCACAGATACGCAGTATTTT.

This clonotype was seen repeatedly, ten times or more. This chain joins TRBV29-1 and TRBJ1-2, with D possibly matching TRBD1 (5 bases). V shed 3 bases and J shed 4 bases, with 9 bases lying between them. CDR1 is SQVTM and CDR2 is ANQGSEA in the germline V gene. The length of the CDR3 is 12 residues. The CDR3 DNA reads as TGCAGCGTTGAGCGGGGCTTCTATGGCTACACCTTC. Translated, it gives CSVERGFYGYTF.

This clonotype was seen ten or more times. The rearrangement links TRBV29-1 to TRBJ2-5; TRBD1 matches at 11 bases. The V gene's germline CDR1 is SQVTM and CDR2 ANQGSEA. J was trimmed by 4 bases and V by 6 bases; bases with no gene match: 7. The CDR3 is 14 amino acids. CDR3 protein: CSVRGQGVGETQYF. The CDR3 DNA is TGCAGCGTGAGGGGACAGGGGGTTGGAGAGACCCAGTACTTC.

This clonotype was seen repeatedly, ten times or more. The CDR3 sequence is CASSVVGGASEQFF. The CDR3 DNA follows: TGTGCCAGCAGCGTAGTCGGGGGGGCTAGTGAGCAGTTCTTC. The chain links TRBV9 to TRBJ2-1, with TRBD2 identical over 8 bases. The CDR3 sequence is 14 residues long. V lost 0 bases and J lost 9; bases outside the gene matches: 5. CDR1 is SGDLS, CDR2 YYNGEE, per germline.

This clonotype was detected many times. The CDR3 DNA follows: TGTGCCAGCGGAAAAGAGGGGAATCAGCCCCAGCATTTT. It specifies CASGKEGNQPQHF. J is TRBJ1-5 and V is TRBV7-9, with D perhaps TRBD1 (5 bases). With 8 bases removed from V and 4 bases from J, the gap between germline ends came to 12 bases. The CDR3 sequence is 13 residues long. Per germline, CDR1 SEHNR and CDR2 FQNEAQ (reference sequence).

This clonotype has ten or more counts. The CDR3 protein is CASSDGRTSRQETQYF. In DNA, the CDR3 is TGTGCCAGCAGTGATGGGCGCACGTCCCGCCAAGAGACCCAGTACTTC. The chain is built from TRBV2 and TRBJ2-5; no firm D call. This CDR3 region has 16 residues. Germline V lookup: CDR1 SNHLY, CDR2 FYNNEI. Trimming took 3 bases from V and 1 from J, leaving 15 bases between them.

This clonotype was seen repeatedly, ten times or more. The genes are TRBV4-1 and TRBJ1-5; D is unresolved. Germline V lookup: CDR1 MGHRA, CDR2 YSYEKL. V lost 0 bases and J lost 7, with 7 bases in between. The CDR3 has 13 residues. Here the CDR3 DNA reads TGCGCCAGCAGCCAAGATCCGATGCAGCCCCAGCATTTT. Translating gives CASSQDPMQPQHF.

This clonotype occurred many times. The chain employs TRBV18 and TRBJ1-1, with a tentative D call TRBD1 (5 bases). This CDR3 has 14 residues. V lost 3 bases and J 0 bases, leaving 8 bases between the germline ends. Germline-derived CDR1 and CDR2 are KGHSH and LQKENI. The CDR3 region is CASSPGTVNTEAFF. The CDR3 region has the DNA TGTGCCAGCTCACCCGGGACGGTGAACACTGAAGCTTTCTTT. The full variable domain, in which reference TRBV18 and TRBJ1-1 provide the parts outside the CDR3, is NAGVMQNPRHLVRRRGQEARLRCSPMKGHSHVYWYRQLPEEGLKFMVYLQKENIIDESGMPKERFSAEFPKEGPSILRIQQVVRGDSAAYFCASSPGTVNTEAFFGQGTRLTVV.

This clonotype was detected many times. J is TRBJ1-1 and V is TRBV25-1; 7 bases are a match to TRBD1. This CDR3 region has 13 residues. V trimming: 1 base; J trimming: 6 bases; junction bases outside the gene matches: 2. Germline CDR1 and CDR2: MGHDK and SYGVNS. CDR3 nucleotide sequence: TGTGCCAGCAGTGAATGGGGACAGTCTGAAGCTTTCTTT. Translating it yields CASSEWGQSEAFF.

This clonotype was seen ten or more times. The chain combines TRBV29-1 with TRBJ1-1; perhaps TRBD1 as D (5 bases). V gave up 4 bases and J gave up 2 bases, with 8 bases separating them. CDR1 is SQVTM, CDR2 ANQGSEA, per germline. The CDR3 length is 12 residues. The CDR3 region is CSVVGGNTEAFF. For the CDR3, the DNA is TGCAGCGTTGTCGGGGGAAACACTGAAGCTTTCTTT.